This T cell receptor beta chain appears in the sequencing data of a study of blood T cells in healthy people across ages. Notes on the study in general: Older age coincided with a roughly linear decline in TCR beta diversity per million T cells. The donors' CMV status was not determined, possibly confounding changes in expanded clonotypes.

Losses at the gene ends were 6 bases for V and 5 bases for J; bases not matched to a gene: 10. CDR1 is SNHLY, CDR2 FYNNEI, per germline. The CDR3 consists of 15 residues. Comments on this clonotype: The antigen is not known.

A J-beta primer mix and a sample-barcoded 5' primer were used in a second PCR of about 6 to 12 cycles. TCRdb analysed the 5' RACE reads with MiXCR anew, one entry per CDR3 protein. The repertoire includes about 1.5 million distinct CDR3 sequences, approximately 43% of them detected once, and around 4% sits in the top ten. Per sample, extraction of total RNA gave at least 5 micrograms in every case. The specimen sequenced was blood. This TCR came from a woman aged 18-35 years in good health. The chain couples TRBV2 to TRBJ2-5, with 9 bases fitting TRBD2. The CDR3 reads CASSAGTSIFETQYF. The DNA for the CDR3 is TGTGCCAGCAGCGCCGGGACTAGCATTTTCGAGACCCAGTACTTC.